What follows are 29 T cell receptor beta chains derived from one specimen sequenced in a study of blood T cell repertoires in COVID-19. TCRdb's table, derived via immunoSEQ multiplex PCR, lists solely in-frame clones and lacks some. The profile shows about 71,000 clones, roughly 88% of them singletons. The sample consisted of peripheral blood. These receptors were taken from a human donor in a cohort sampled during active COVID-19.

V usage is TRBV27 and J usage is TRBJ2-3; D is perhaps TRBD2 (5 bases). V dropped 5 bases and J dropped 1 base, with 13 bases sitting between them. The CDR3 extends over 15 amino acids. Germline V gene data show CDR1 as MNHEY and CDR2 as SMNVEV (reference sequence). The CDR3 here is CASSPTWTGTDTQYF. CDR3 in DNA: TGTGCCAGCAGTCCCACGTGGACTGGCACAGATACGCAGTATTTT.

The V call is TRBV11-2, the J call TRBJ2-1; 9 bases line up with TRBD1. CDR3 length: 15 amino acids. Germline V gene lookup returns CDR1 SGHAT and CDR2 FQNNGV. Germline trimming cut 4 bases from V and 8 bases from J; bases unmatched to any gene: 9. CDR3 bases: TGTGCCAGCAGCTCCTCGGGACAGGGTTCCCATGAGCAGTTCTTC. Translation gives CASSSSGQGSHEQFF.

The rearrangement links TRBV29-1 to TRBJ2-5; 14 nucleotides line up with TRBD2. Germline loops: CDR1 SQVTM, CDR2 ANQGSEA. V shed 3 bases, J shed 1 base, and the junction held 4 bases outside the gene matches. The CDR3 covers 16 residues. The CDR3 nucleotides are TGCAGCGTTGAGAGGACTAGCGGGAGGCTCCAAGAGACCCAGTACTTC. Protein: CSVERTSGRLQETQYF.

This clone was detected only once. The chain uses TRBV27 and TRBJ2-7; 9 positions agree with TRBD1. This CDR3 region has 17 residues. Germline-derived CDR1 and CDR2 are MNHEY and SMNVEV (reference sequence). The V segment lost 0 bases and the J segment 2 bases; nucleotides outside the gene matches: 8. The CDR3, as DNA: TGTGCCAGCAGTTTATCGCTTTATCGGGACAGGGCCTACGAGCAGTACTTC. Translated, it gives CASSLSLYRDRAYEQYF.

V gene TRBV6-1 combines with J gene TRBJ1-1; perhaps TRBD1 as D (5 bases). This CDR3 contains 16 residues. Germline V gene sequence: CDR1 MNHNS, CDR2 SASEGT. V was clipped by 0 bases and J by 1 base, with 12 bases between them. The CDR3 DNA reads TGTGCCAGCAGTGAAGCGCTTCAGGGAAGGAACACTGAAGCTTTCTTT. Its translation: CASSEALQGRNTEAFF.

The V gene is TRBV28, the J gene TRBJ1-1; the D is unclear. This CDR3 has 13 residues. Germline V gene sequence: CDR1 MDHEN, CDR2 SYDVKM. V lost 2 bases and J lost 0, with 4 bases in between. The DNA of the CDR3 is TGTGCCAGCAGTTTAGGGCTGAACACTGAAGCTTTCTTT. Translated, it gives CASSLGLNTEAFF. The complete variable domain, with remaining parts taken from reference TRBV28 and TRBJ1-1, reads DVKVTQSSRYLVKRTGEKVFLECVQDMDHENMFWYRQDPGLGLRLIYFSYDVKMKEKGDIPEGYSVSREKKERFSLILESASTNQTSMYLCASSLGLNTEAFFGQGTRLTVV.

The gene calls are TRBV2 and TRBJ2-7; TRBD1 matches 8 bases. The CDR3 runs to 15 residues. Losses at the gene ends were 3 bases for V and 5 bases for J; bases not matched to a gene: 9. Germline lookup yields CDR1 SNHLY and CDR2 FYNNEI. The CDR3 DNA sequence: TGTGCCAGCAGTGATGGGCCAGGGGGCTTCGACGAGCAGTACTTC. This encodes CASSDGPGGFDEQYF.

The chain links TRBV4-2 to TRBJ1-3; D gene uncertain. The V and J ends lost 4 bases and 8 bases respectively, with 9 bases between them. This CDR3 has 12 residues. CDR1 LGHNA and CDR2 YNFKEQ come from the germline V gene. The CDR3 DNA reads TGTGCCAGCAGCCTTCAGTCCGACACCATATATTTT. It is translated as CASSLQSDTIYF.

The CDR3: CASSQGERPRGAFF. CDR3 nucleotides: TGCGCCAGCAGCCAAGGGGAAAGGCCCAGGGGAGCTTTCTTT. V usage is TRBV4-1 and J usage is TRBJ1-1; D may be TRBD1 (6 bases). From germline, CDR1 is MGHRA and CDR2 YSYEKL. The CDR3 sequence is 14 residues long. V gave up 1 base and J gave up 10 bases, with 16 bases separating them.

The rearrangement joins TRBV7-2 to TRBJ1-1, with D perhaps matching TRBD1 (6 bases). The CDR3 has 16 amino acids. Germline V gives CDR1 SGHTA, CDR2 FQGNSA. V was clipped by 2 bases and J by 2 bases, with 15 bases between them. The CDR3 loop is CASSLRTIRGNTEAFF. The CDR3 region has the DNA TGTGCCAGCAGCTTAAGAACGATCAGGGGTAACACTGAAGCTTTCTTT.

This chain joins TRBV30 and TRBJ1-1; 9 bases align to TRBD1. The CDR3 totals 14 residues. The germline gives CDR1 GTSNPN, CDR2 SVGIG (reference sequence). V lost 2 bases, J lost 3 bases, and 4 bases stayed unmatched. The CDR3 DNA sequence: TGTGCCTGGAGTTCACAGGGGGCCTACACTGAAGCTTTCTTT. It translates to CAWSSQGAYTEAFF.

The chain employs TRBV7-2 and TRBJ2-1; TRBD2 matches at 10 bases. The germline V gene has CDR1 SGHTA and CDR2 FQGNSA. This CDR3 contains 17 residues. J gave up 7 bases and V 5 bases, and 14 bases lay outside the gene matches. The CDR3 reads CASSSGGASGSTNEQFF. DNA for the CDR3: TGTGCCAGCAGCAGCGGAGGGGCTAGCGGGAGTACTAATGAGCAGTTCTTC.

The chain recombines TRBV13 with TRBJ1-3; D is unresolved. The V gene lost 5 bases and the J gene lost 4 bases, with 12 bases spanning the gap. The CDR3 sequence is 14 residues long. Germline CDR1 and CDR2: PRHDT and FYEKMQ (reference sequence). In DNA, the CDR3 is TGTGCCAGCAGCCCAGAGCCAGGCGGAAACACCATATATTTT. Protein product: CASSPEPGGNTIYF.

The chain carries TRBV20-1 and TRBJ1-6, with D uncertain. The CDR3 has 13 amino acids. V was cut by 3 bases and J by 6 bases, with 9 bases left in between. Germline CDR1 reads DFQATT; CDR2 reads SNEGSKA (reference sequence). CDR3: CSASPGGNSPLHF. The CDR3 nucleotides read TGCAGTGCTAGTCCGGGAGGTAATTCACCCCTCCACTTT.

J is TRBJ2-6 and V is TRBV27, with 7 bases aligning to TRBD1. V lost 5 bases and J lost 0; bases outside the gene matches: 7. CDR1 and CDR2 from the germline V gene are MNHEY and SMNVEV (reference sequence). This CDR3 spans 17 amino acids. The chain's CDR3 is CASSLGQFSSGANVLTF. In DNA form, the CDR3 reads TGTGCCAGCAGTCTGGGACAGTTTAGCTCTGGGGCCAACGTCCTGACTTTC.

This chain connects TRBV7-9 to TRBJ2-3, with no clear D. The CDR3 has 15 residues. V lost 1 base and J lost 5, with 13 bases in between. Germline loops: CDR1 SEHNR, CDR2 FQNEAQ (reference sequence). The CDR3 protein is CASSLVTTSRDTQYF. The CDR3 nucleotides are TGTGCCAGCAGCTTAGTCACAACCTCCAGAGATACGCAGTATTTT.

The rearrangement uses TRBV4-3 and TRBJ2-1; 9 positions agree with TRBD2. The germline V gene encodes CDR1 LGHNA and CDR2 YSLEER. J gave up 5 bases and V 0 bases, and 5 bases lay outside the gene matches. The CDR3 spans 16 residues. CDR3 in DNA: TGCGCCAGCAGCCAAGATCACGCGGGAGGGAACAATGAGCAGTTCTTC. Residues: CASSQDHAGGNNEQFF.

The V gene is TRBV5-6, the J gene TRBJ2-7; TRBD1 aligns across 7 bases. Germline V gene sequence: CDR1 SGHDT, CDR2 YYEEEE. The CDR3 length is 15 residues. V lost 6 bases, J lost 3 bases, and 12 bases stayed unmatched. In DNA form, the CDR3 reads TGTGCCAGCATCCAGCCTGCAGGGGGATACTACGAGCAGTACTTC. It yields the protein CASIQPAGGYYEQYF.

This chain links TRBV21-1 with TRBJ1-1; no DNA check was done on the table's D call, TRBD1. TRBV21-1 is recorded as a pseudogene. The CDR3 contains 15 residues. In DNA form, the CDR3 reads TGTGCCAGCAGCAAAGGGACAGGGGGCGTATGGGAAGCTTTCTTT. Translating it yields CASSKGTGGVWEAFF.

V usage is TRBV30 and J usage is TRBJ1-2; TRBD1 agrees at 8 bases. Looked up from germline, CDR1 is GTSNPN and CDR2 is SVGIG (reference sequence). With V trimmed by 1 base and J by 2 bases, 6 bases remained unmatched. This CDR3 is 15 amino acids long. CDR3 residues: CAWSEDRAPNYGYTF. Here the CDR3 DNA reads TGTGCCTGGAGTGAGGACAGGGCACCGAACTATGGCTACACCTTC.

The rearrangement links TRBV5-1 to TRBJ2-1; 12 nucleotides match TRBD2. CDR3 length equals 15 residues. The ends lost 0 bases at V and 8 bases at J; junction bases unmatched: 3. Germline CDR1 is SGHRS and CDR2 is YFSETQ. CDR3 DNA sequence: TGCGCCAGCAGCTTGGGACTAGCGGGAGTCTATGAGCAGTTCTTC. Amino acids: CASSLGLAGVYEQFF. The entire variable domain, with the rest obtained from reference TRBV5-1 and TRBJ2-1, is as follows: KAGVTQTPRYLIKTRGQQVTLSCSPISGHRSVSWYQQTPGQGLQFLFEYFSETQRNKGNFPGRFSGRQFSNSRSEMNVSTLELGDSALYLCASSLGLAGVYEQFFGPGTRLTVL.

The V call is TRBV19, the J call TRBJ2-2, with unresolved D. This CDR3 has 17 amino acids. Per germline, CDR1 LNHDA and CDR2 SQIVND (reference sequence). V lost 2 bases, J lost 2 bases, and 15 bases lay in between. The CDR3 region is CASSIRHTSLNTGELFF. The DNA for the CDR3 is TGTGCCAGTAGTATACGCCACACCTCCCTTAACACCGGGGAGCTGTTTTTT. The whole variable domain, filled in from reference TRBV19 and TRBJ2-2, reads DGGITQSPKYLFRKEGQNVTLSCEQNLNHDAMYWYRQDPGQGLRLIYYSQIVNDFQKGDIAEGYSVSREKKESFPLTVTSAQKNPTAFYLCASSIRHTSLNTGELFFGEGSRLTVL.

The rearrangement uses TRBV29-1 and TRBJ1-5; 7 nucleotides match TRBD1. With V trimmed by 8 bases and J by 8 bases, 6 bases remained unmatched. Germline V lookup: CDR1 SQVTM, CDR2 ANQGSEA. The CDR3 has 11 amino acids. The CDR3 bases are TGCAGCACAGGGGATAGCAAGCCCCAGCATTTT. Its protein is CSTGDSKPQHF.

V is TRBV27 and J is TRBJ2-1; TRBD2 is a possible D gene (5 bases). The CDR3 length is 13 residues. Trimming pared 0 bases from V and 11 bases from J, leaving 11 bases between. From germline, CDR1 is MNHEY and CDR2 SMNVEV (reference sequence). The CDR3 coding sequence is TGTGCCAGCAGTTTATCGTTTGGAGGAAAGCAGTTCTTC. Translated, it gives CASSLSFGGKQFF.

The chain couples TRBV5-1 to TRBJ2-3; D gene ambiguous. This CDR3 contains 15 residues. The V and J ends lost 2 bases and 2 bases respectively, with 12 bases between them. The germline V gene encodes CDR1 SGHRS and CDR2 YFSETQ. The CDR3 reads CASSLGPRTTDTQYF. The CDR3 DNA reads TGCGCCAGCAGCTTAGGTCCTAGAACCACAGATACGCAGTATTTT.

The chain carries TRBV15 and TRBJ2-7; D is undetermined. Germline lookup yields CDR1 LNHNV and CDR2 YYDKDF (reference sequence). Trimming removed 1 base from V and 1 base from J, with 11 bases in between. The CDR3 runs to 15 residues. This CDR3 is CATSRGPAGSYEQYF. CDR3 bases: TGTGCCACCAGCAGAGGCCCCGCAGGTTCCTACGAGCAGTACTTC.

In nucleotides, the CDR3 is TGTGCCAGCAGCTTAGGGGGCTATTACAATGAGCAGTTCTTC. Its protein is CASSLGGYYNEQFF. The V gene is TRBV7-9, the J gene TRBJ2-1, with D tentatively TRBD1 (5 bases). Trimming removed 1 base at V and 4 bases at J, with 8 bases between. Germline V gives CDR1 SEHNR, CDR2 FQNEAQ (reference sequence). This CDR3 contains 14 residues. Drawing the rest from reference TRBV7-9 and TRBJ2-1, the complete variable domain is DTGVSQNPRHKITKRGQNVTFRCDPISEHNRLYWYRQTLGQGPEFLTYFQNEAQLEKSRLLSDRFSAERPKGSFSTLEIQRTEQGDSAMYLCASSLGGYYNEQFFGPGTRLTVL.

The V and J genes are TRBV4-1 and TRBJ1-1; possible D gene TRBD1, 5 bases. Trimming pared 0 bases from V and 5 bases from J, leaving 22 bases between. The CDR3 has 18 residues. Germline CDR1 reads MGHRA; CDR2 reads YSYEKL. The CDR3 nucleotides read TGCGCCAGCAGCCAAGAAGGTGGAAGGGTCGGACCAGGGACTGAAGCTTTCTTT. This gives the protein CASSQEGGRVGPGTEAFF.

The V call is TRBV28, the J call TRBJ1-1; D is uncertain. This CDR3 contains 14 residues. Germline loops: CDR1 MDHEN, CDR2 SYDVKM. Trimming cost V 3 bases and J 0 bases, with 8 bases left between them. This CDR3 reads CASSFPGMNTEAFF. The CDR3 DNA is TGTGCCAGCAGTTTCCCGGGTATGAACACTGAAGCTTTCTTT. Combining the CDR3 with reference TRBV28 and TRBJ1-1 gives the whole variable domain DVKVTQSSRYLVKRTGEKVFLECVQDMDHENMFWYRQDPGLGLRLIYFSYDVKMKEKGDIPEGYSVSREKKERFSLILESASTNQTSMYLCASSFPGMNTEAFFGQGTRLTVV.